These T cell receptor beta chains were read from a single sample in a study of a mutant IDH1 vaccine in newly diagnosed glioma. No cognate antigen is known for these TCRs. Assay: immunoSEQ multiplex PCR; the TCRdb copy retains only in-frame clones and omits some. The sample lists around 55,000 clones; over 70% were seen once. The sequencing used PBMCs, collected from a glioma patient whose treatment included an IDH1 peptide vaccine. The receptors derive from a middle-aged man with glioma. The conserved cysteine and the conserved F or W are not part of the CDR3 here. Fields, in order: clone size, V gene, CDR3 protein. Some rows mark clone size as missing; the rest say once, few, many or name a class of expanded clone.

NA TRBV6-5 ASSYRGGEGNQPQH
NA TRBV28 ASLLRDRWNQPQH
NA TRBV20-1 SAIHGNTIY
NA TRBV29-1 SVRQGGNYGYT
NA TRBV13 ASSLGLGTGLDEQY
NA TRBV6-5 ASRENFGGELF
NA TRBV5-1 ASSLGLAQPQH
once TRBV7-8 ASSGGDVSRGEKLF
once TRBV7-9 ASSLGADDEQF
NA TRBV19 ASSIVRFGANVLT
NA TRBV29-1 SVERGSQYGYT
NA TRBV4-1 ASTSLSYRDNEQF
NA TRBV10-1 ASIGHRYSNQPQH
NA TRBV19 ASSIDPPGQTNSPLH
once TRBV9 ASSVAQGAEQY
NA TRBV7-2 ASRPGGGHRTDTQY
NA TRBV6-5 ASSYSSRGRGGYT
NA TRBV7-3 ASSLGANTEAF
NA TRBV4-1 ASRRSEGSQETQY
NA TRBV2 ASASSGGVAKNIQY
NA TRBV4-2 ASSQELSGASYGYT
NA TRBV19 ASMTDTGELF
NA TRBV5-1 ASSLAGNEQY
NA TRBV7-2 ASSFLAGDSYEQY
once TRBV5-4 ASSLGVSGYNEQF
NA TRBV29-1 SVRGKITDTQY
NA TRBV30 AWTVAGGNEKLF
NA TRBV6-4 ASSDKASGGETQY
NA TRBV5-4 ASSLRAEEGGTEAF
once TRBV5-8 ASNFEGIRGYT